A selection of T cell receptor beta chains follows, all from one sample in a study of cytomegalovirus exposure and HLA in healthy donors. Clones were read by immunoSEQ multiplex PCR, and TCRdb kept only the in-frame ones, dropping some. The data hold more than 35,000 clones, with over 85% observed a single time. Sequenced sample: PBMCs. The receptor set was obtained from a man aged 18-30 years in good health and CMV-seronegative. Each CDR3 is given with its conserved first and last residue. Each record gives: V gene, clone size, J gene, CDR3 length, D gene, CDR3 DNA, CDR3 protein. A D gene is named only where the DNA matches it firmly. Size values are once, few and many counts, or a class for expanded clones, and some rows have none.

TRBV6-6,.,TRBJ2-7,15,.,TGTGCCAGCACAAGCCCTGCGGGGACCCGATACGAGCAGTACTTC,CASTSPAGTRYEQYF
TRBV7-6,.,TRBJ1-3,16,.,TGTGCCAGCAGCTTAGAAGTGACAGACTCTGGAAACACCATATATTTT,CASSLEVTDSGNTIYF
TRBV5-1,.,TRBJ2-5,15,TRBD2,TGCGCCAGCAGCCCCTCGTGGGAGGGCCAAGAGACCCAGTACTTC,CASSPSWEGQETQYF
TRBV2,.,TRBJ2-3,15,TRBD2,TGTGCCAGCATCCCGAGACTAGCGGGTACAGATACGCAGTATTTT,CASIPRLAGTDTQYF
TRBV30,once,TRBJ2-2,13,.,TGTGCCTGGGGGGGCCTCAACACCGGGGAGCTGTTTTTT,CAWGGLNTGELFF
TRBV5-1,.,TRBJ2-1,14,TRBD2,TGCGCCAGCGGCAGTAGCGGGGGGAGGGGTGAGCAGTTCTTC,CASGSSGGRGEQFF
TRBV14,.,TRBJ2-2,18,TRBD2,TGTGCCAGCAGCCAAGATAGTCTAGCGGGGCAGAACACCGGGGAGCTGTTTTTT,CASSQDSLAGQNTGELFF
TRBV15,.,TRBJ2-3,16,TRBD2,TGTGCCACCAGCAGAGAATTAGCGGGGGGGCCTGATACGCAGTATTTT,CATSRELAGGPDTQYF
TRBV27,.,TRBJ2-1,15,TRBD2,TGTGCCAGCAGTTTCCTAGCGGGACTAAAAAATGAGCAGTTCTTC,CASSFLAGLKNEQFF
TRBV4-1,.,TRBJ2-1,16,.,TGCGCCAGCAGCCCCCTAGATATCCTCGTCTACAATGAGCAGTTCTTC,CASSPLDILVYNEQFF
TRBV18,once,TRBJ2-7,14,.,TGTGCCAGCTCACCAGGGACATATCTCTACGAGCAGTACTTC,CASSPGTYLYEQYF
TRBV7-2,.,TRBJ2-2,18,TRBD2,TGTGCCAGCAGCTTAGTACTAGCGGGAGGGCCGCGGACCGGGGAGCTGTTTTTT,CASSLVLAGGPRTGELFF
TRBV19,.,TRBJ2-3,13,.,TGTGCCAGTAGTATGGGGCTAGCGGATACGCAGTATTTT,CASSMGLADTQYF
TRBV30,.,TRBJ2-7,15,TRBD2,TGTGCCTGGAGTGTGACGGGGGGGCCATCACGCGAGCAGTACTTC,CAWSVTGGPSREQYF
TRBV5-1,.,TRBJ2-3,19,TRBD2,TGCGCCAGCAGCCGCATGGGGACTAGCGGGGTCCCTAGCACAGATACGCAGTATTTT,CASSRMGTSGVPSTDTQYF
TRBV7-2,.,TRBJ1-1,13,.,TGTGCCAGCAGCTTAGATCCAGGCCCCCCAGCTTTCTTT,CASSLDPGPPAFF
TRBV25-1,once,TRBJ1-6,14,TRBD1,TGTGCCAGCAGTTCGGGGACAGGAGGTTCACCCCTCCACTTT,CASSSGTGGSPLHF
TRBV11-2,.,TRBJ1-4,14,TRBD1,TGTGCCAGCAGCTTAAGGACAGGGAAGGAAAAACTGTTTTTT,CASSLRTGKEKLFF
TRBV27,.,TRBJ2-7,14,.,TGTGCCAGCAGTTTCATCGGGAGAATCGACGAGCAGTACTTC,CASSFIGRIDEQYF
TRBV18,.,TRBJ1-5,12,TRBD1,TGTGCCACGGGGACAGGAGATCAGCCCCAGCATTTT,CATGTGDQPQHF
TRBV18,.,TRBJ1-5,14,.,TGTGCCAGCTCACCAGACAGTGGCAATCAGCCCCAGCATTTT,CASSPDSGNQPQHF
TRBV7-3,.,TRBJ1-4,15,.,TGTGCCAGCAGCTTAACGGGGGGGGTTGATGAAAAACTGTTTTTT,CASSLTGGVDEKLFF
TRBV6-5,once,TRBJ1-1,14,.,TGTGCCAGCAGTTACGGCCTAGTGAACACTGAAGCTTTCTTT,CASSYGLVNTEAFF
TRBV7-3,.,TRBJ2-1,14,TRBD2,TGTGCCAGCAGCTTAAGGCTAGCGGGAAGTGAGCAGTTCTTC,CASSLRLAGSEQFF
TRBV11-1,.,TRBJ2-3,17,TRBD2,TGTGCCAGCAGCCGGACTAGCGGGAGAGGAGGGACAGATACGCAGTATTTT,CASSRTSGRGGTDTQYF
TRBV9,.,TRBJ2-1,16,TRBD2,TGTGCCAGCAGCGTAGGGCGGGGGGCCGCGGACAATGAGCAGTTCTTC,CASSVGRGAADNEQFF
TRBV14,.,TRBJ2-1,13,.,TGTGCCAGCAGCCAAGTTAATAGCAATGAGCAGTTCTTC,CASSQVNSNEQFF
TRBV5-8,.,TRBJ2-1,17,TRBD2,TGTGCCAGCAACGAGAGCCCCACTAGCGGAACCTACAATGAGCAGTTCTTC,CASNESPTSGTYNEQFF
TRBV5-4,.,TRBJ2-1,16,.,TGTGCCAGCAGCTTGGTGGGGACTCACTCCTACAATGAGCAGTTCTTC,CASSLVGTHSYNEQFF
TRBV5-1,.,TRBJ2-5,16,TRBD2,TGCGCCAGCAGCTTGGTCGGCGGGAGGGTCCAAGAGACCCAGTACTTC,CASSLVGGRVQETQYF
TRBV6-1,.,TRBJ2-3,15,.,TGTGCCAGCAGTGATCTACGGGGGATAGCAGATACGCAGTATTTT,CASSDLRGIADTQYF
TRBV27,.,TRBJ2-7,16,TRBD2,TGTGCCAGCAGTCGGCAAAAAGCGGGAGTATACTACGAGCAGTACTTC,CASSRQKAGVYYEQYF
TRBV30,.,TRBJ1-6,18,TRBD1,TGTGCCTGGAGTGTCGACAGGGGGGAAAGCTCCTATAATTCACCCCTCCACTTT,CAWSVDRGESSYNSPLHF